These 18 T cell receptor beta chains originate from one sample sequenced in a study of blood T cell repertoires in COVID-19. The repertoire was sequenced with immunoSEQ multiplex PCR; TCRdb's copy has only in-frame clones and lacks some. The top ten hold about 1.7% of the sample, which has about 400,000 clones, roughly 90% seen once. Source material: PBMCs or T cells enriched from blood (not recorded which). The receptors stem from a woman in her 30s who had recovered from COVID-19.

This chain links TRBV28 with TRBJ1-1, with 12 bases aligning to TRBD1. The germline V gene has CDR1 MDHEN and CDR2 SYDVKM. Unmatched junction bases numbered 9, after V lost 3 bases and J lost 10 bases. CDR3 size: 15 residues. This CDR3 reads CASSFPSGQGATAFF. The CDR3 DNA is TGTGCCAGCAGTTTTCCATCGGGACAGGGGGCGACAGCTTTCTTT.

The CDR3 region has the DNA TGCGCCAGCAGCTCCCTCCGTCCGGGACTTAACACTGAAGCTTTCTTT. This translates into CASSSLRPGLNTEAFF. The rearrangement uses TRBV5-1 and TRBJ1-1; tentative D call: TRBD1 (5 bases). The CDR3 contains 16 residues. The germline V gene has CDR1 SGHRS and CDR2 YFSETQ. Trimming removed 3 bases at V and 2 bases at J, with 17 bases between.

The chain recombines TRBV15 with TRBJ1-2; D remains unclear. Trimming shortened V by 4 bases and J by 4 bases, and 16 bases separated the two germline ends. Germline V gives CDR1 LNHNV, CDR2 YYDKDF (reference sequence). The CDR3 extends over 15 amino acids. In nucleotides, the CDR3 is TGTGCCACCAGCACACACCACGGGATAATCTATGGCTACACCTTC. Translating it yields CATSTHHGIIYGYTF.

The genes are TRBV7-8 and TRBJ2-1; TRBD1 agrees at 10 bases. J gave up 7 bases and V 2 bases, and 8 bases lay outside the gene matches. This CDR3 is 16 amino acids long. Germline V gene sequence: CDR1 SGHVS, CDR2 FQNEAQ. Here the CDR3 reads CASSLSPGTGENEQFF. The DNA of the CDR3 is TGTGCCAGCAGCTTATCCCCCGGGACAGGGGAGAATGAGCAGTTCTTC.

This clone was seen more than once but under ten times. The V and J genes are TRBV9 and TRBJ1-4; unclear D gene. Germline loops: CDR1 SGDLS, CDR2 YYNGEE. Trimming cost V 1 base and J 0 bases, with 7 bases left between them. The CDR3 extends over 15 amino acids. The CDR3 reads CASSVTPTTNEKLFF. The CDR3 DNA is TGTGCCAGCAGCGTAACCCCTACAACTAATGAAAAACTGTTTTTT. The full variable domain, in which reference TRBV9 and TRBJ1-4 provide the parts outside the CDR3, is DSGVTQTPKHLITATGQRVTLRCSPRSGDLSVYWYQQSLDQGLQFLIQYYNGEERAKGNILERFSAQQFPDLHSELNLSSLELGDSALYFCASSVTPTTNEKLFFGSGTQLSVL.

This chain joins TRBV7-9 and TRBJ1-1, with 9 bases that match TRBD1. The CDR3 has 13 residues. Per the germline V gene, CDR1 is SEHNR and CDR2 is FQNEAQ (reference sequence). The V and J ends lost 8 bases and 5 bases, in that order; junction bases with no gene match: 6. DNA for the CDR3: TGTGCCAGCGGCACAGGGGGCAGAACTGAAGCTTTCTTT. It specifies CASGTGGRTEAFF.

This clone occurred once. The CDR3, as DNA: TGTGCCAGCAGCTTGGGAGGACAGGGAAAGGTCGAGACCCAGTACTTC. Translation: CASSLGGQGKVETQYF. The gene calls are TRBV5-4 and TRBJ2-5; TRBD1 agrees at 8 bases. This CDR3 contains 16 residues. The junction had 9 bases not matched to a gene; V was cut back by 0 bases and J by 5 bases. The germline V gene encodes CDR1 SGHNT and CDR2 YYREEE (reference sequence).

The chain recombines TRBV9 with TRBJ2-1; D might be TRBD2 (6 bases). Trimming removed 0 bases at V and 4 bases at J, with 8 bases between. The CDR3 consists of 14 residues. Germline-derived CDR1 and CDR2 are SGDLS and YYNGEE. The CDR3 region is CASSVAGVYNEQFF. The DNA for the CDR3 is TGTGCCAGCAGCGTAGCGGGAGTTTACAATGAGCAGTTCTTC.

The chain couples TRBV7-3 to TRBJ1-1, with D possibly matching TRBD1 (6 bases). Germline CDR1 reads SGHTA; CDR2 reads FQGTGA. The CDR3 contains 13 residues. The ends were cut back, 5 bases at V and 11 bases at J, with 18 bases in the middle. The CDR3 here is CASSQLLGGRAFF. CDR3 sequence (DNA): TGTGCCAGCAGCCAACTTTTGGGGGGGCGCGCTTTCTTT.

The chain uses TRBV5-1 and TRBJ1-6; weak D call: TRBD1 (6 bases). V was clipped by 0 bases and J by 9 bases, with 19 bases between them. In germline, CDR1 is SGHRS, CDR2 YFSETQ. CDR3 length: 17 residues. The CDR3 spells CASSLDATGSRGSPLHF. In DNA, the CDR3 is TGCGCCAGCAGCTTGGACGCTACAGGGAGTCGGGGTTCACCCCTCCACTTT.

This chain links TRBV5-6 with TRBJ1-2, with D possibly TRBD1 on 5 matching bases. The V gene lost 4 bases and the J gene lost 6 bases, with 13 bases spanning the gap. The CDR3 totals 13 residues. Germline loops: CDR1 SGHDT, CDR2 YYEEEE. DNA of the CDR3: TGTGCCAGCAGCCGGGGGACCGTCGATGGCTACACCTTC. Translation gives CASSRGTVDGYTF. The complete variable domain, with remaining parts taken from reference TRBV5-6 and TRBJ1-2, reads DAGVTQSPTHLIKTRGQQVTLRCSPKSGHDTVSWYQQALGQGPQFIFQYYEEEERQRGNFPDRFSGHQFPNYSSELNVNALLLGDSALYLCASSRGTVDGYTFGSGTRLTVV.

CDR3 residues: CASHRDRGNQPQHF. Written as DNA, the CDR3 is TGTGCCAGCCACCGGGACAGGGGAAATCAGCCCCAGCATTTT. This chain connects TRBV2 to TRBJ1-5; TRBD1 matches 10 bases. In germline, CDR1 is SNHLY, CDR2 FYNNEI. The V segment lost 8 bases and the J segment 4 bases; nucleotides outside the gene matches: 5. This CDR3 region has 14 residues.

This sequence joins TRBV30 and TRBJ2-2; the match to TRBD2 covers 7 bases. The V and J ends lost 8 bases and 4 bases, in that order; junction bases with no gene match: 7. This CDR3 is built from 13 residues. The germline gives CDR1 GTSNPN, CDR2 SVGIG (reference sequence). CDR3 loop: CANPSGPTGELFF. In nucleotides, the CDR3 is TGTGCCAATCCTAGCGGACCCACCGGGGAGCTGTTTTTT.

The chain recombines TRBV4-1 with TRBJ1-5; D is perhaps TRBD1 (6 bases). Germline V gene lookup returns CDR1 MGHRA and CDR2 YSYEKL. This CDR3 is 15 amino acids long. Trimming took off 0 bases at V and 3 bases at J, with 9 bases between the two ends. This chain's CDR3 is CASSQDGQTNQPQHF. CDR3 coding DNA: TGCGCCAGCAGCCAAGACGGACAGACCAATCAGCCCCAGCATTTT.

This chain connects TRBV7-2 to TRBJ1-4, with TRBD1 identical over 10 bases. Germline V CDR1 and CDR2: SGHTA, FQGNSA. V lost 4 bases and J lost 7; bases outside the gene matches: 6. The CDR3 consists of 15 residues. The DNA for the CDR3 is TGTGCCAGCAGCTACTCGACAGGGGGCGGTGAAAAACTGTTTTTT. It codes for CASSYSTGGGEKLFF.

The chain links TRBV6-2 or TRBV6-3 to TRBJ2-1, with 7 nucleotides matching TRBD2. The germline V gene encodes CDR1 MNHEY and CDR2 SVGEGT. The CDR3 is 14 amino acids. The junction had 6 bases not matched to a gene; V was cut back by 4 bases and J by 6 bases. The CDR3 DNA reads TGTGCCAGCAGTTTTAGCGGGCCCATCAATGAGCAGTTCTTC. This translates into CASSFSGPINEQFF.

The chain uses TRBV24-1 and TRBJ1-1; no clear D gene. The CDR3 covers 13 residues. The V and J ends lost 7 bases and 0 bases respectively, with 8 bases between them. Germline V gene data show CDR1 as KGHDR and CDR2 as SFDVKD. The CDR3 sequence is CATRAGVNTEAFF. The CDR3 region has the DNA TGTGCCACCAGGGCCGGGGTGAACACTGAAGCTTTCTTT.

The V call is TRBV7-9, the J call TRBJ2-5, with 9 bases lining up with TRBD1. Germline values: CDR1 SEHNR, CDR2 FQNEAQ (reference sequence). This CDR3 region has 14 residues. With V trimmed by 4 bases and J by 5 bases, 5 bases remained unmatched. CDR3 coding DNA: TGTGCCAGCAGCTCGGGACAGGGTGGGGAGACCCAGTACTTC. Protein product: CASSSGQGGETQYF.